These 5 T cell receptor beta chains were all obtained from the same sample, sequenced in a study of shared clonotypes between healthy human individuals. Assay: immunoSEQ multiplex PCR; the TCRdb copy retains only in-frame clones and omits some. The data show a few million clones, 85% to 95% seen once. The material sequenced was naive CD4+ T cells from PBMCs. Subset: CD45RA+ positively selected. All receptors come from a man younger than 35 in good health. Some clones in this sample may be carry-over from other donors' samples.

The chain employs TRBV5-6 and TRBJ2-5, with 7 nucleotides matching TRBD1. Per germline, CDR1 SGHDT and CDR2 YYEEEE. This CDR3 is 12 amino acids long. Unmatched junction bases numbered 6, after V lost 4 bases and J lost 9 bases. The CDR3: CASSLRTGAQYF. The CDR3 coding sequence is TGTGCCAGCAGCCTGAGAACAGGGGCCCAGTACTTC.

CDR3 residues: CAWSARQGLQETQYF. CDR3 in DNA: TGTGCCTGGAGCGCTCGACAGGGTTTACAAGAGACCCAGTACTTC. The chain carries TRBV30 and TRBJ2-5; 7 positions agree with TRBD1. With 3 bases clipped from V and 2 bases from J, the junction kept 9 bases outside the gene matches. This CDR3 region has 15 residues. From germline, CDR1 is GTSNPN and CDR2 SVGIG (reference sequence).

The chain recombines TRBV7-2 with TRBJ2-7; D gene unclear. The CDR3 has 12 amino acids. Germline values: CDR1 SGHTA, CDR2 FQGNSA. V was trimmed by 1 base and J by 6 bases, leaving 7 bases between them. CDR3 bases: TGTGCCAGCAGCTTAGAAGTTGGCGAGCAGTACTTC. This translates into CASSLEVGEQYF.

This chain links TRBV19 with TRBJ2-2, with 11 bases matching TRBD1. This CDR3 is built from 17 residues. Germline lookup yields CDR1 LNHDA and CDR2 SQIVND (reference sequence). Unmatched junction bases numbered 9, after V lost 6 bases and J lost 3 bases. The CDR3 DNA follows: TGTGCCAGTAGGAGAGGACAGGGGGCCTTCGACACCGGGGAGCTGTTTTTT. This gives the protein CASRRGQGAFDTGELFF.

CDR3 region: CASTQGRPGGYNEQFF. The CDR3 DNA reads as TGTGCCAGCACTCAAGGTCGTCCTGGCGGGTACAATGAGCAGTTCTTC. V gene TRBV7-6 combines with J gene TRBJ2-1; maybe TRBD2 (5 bases). Germline V gene data show CDR1 as SGHVS and CDR2 as FNYEAQ. Trimming removed 7 bases from V and 4 bases from J, with 20 bases in between. CDR3 length equals 16 residues.